The clone carrying this T cell receptor (beta chain) was detected a few times. This entry comes from a study of molecular identifiers for immune sequencing clone quantification. Study summary: Four of five RNA aliquots from approximately 20,000 or 100,000 naive CD8 T cells were sequenced.

TCRdb called the PCR reads again in MiXCR, with one record for every CDR3 protein. Seen here are about 330,000 distinct CDR3 sequences, 24% observed once, and the top ten hold roughly 0.7%. Germline CDR1 reads LNHDA; CDR2 reads SQIVND (reference sequence). V shed 7 bases and J 7 bases; nucleotides not matched to a gene: 7. This CDR3 has 13 residues. The V gene is TRBV19, the J gene TRBJ2-1; 7 nucleotides line up with TRBD2. The specimen was naive CD8+ T cells from blood, with Jurkat cell RNA spiked in. As for subset: FACS-sorted CD8+CD4-CCR7+CD45RA+ naive T cells. This sequence originates from a human donor in good health. Some libraries in this study had Jurkat cell RNA spiked in. CDR3 DNA: TGTGCCAGTATGGCGGGAGCTCGAAATGAGCAGTTCTTC. Protein: CASMAGARNEQFF. Complete variable domain (other parts from reference TRBV19 and TRBJ2-1): DGGITQSPKYLFRKEGQNVTLSCEQNLNHDAMYWYRQDPGQGLRLIYYSQIVNDFQKGDIAEGYSVSREKKESFPLTVTSAQKNPTAFYLCASMAGARNEQFFGPGTRLTVL.